This T cell receptor beta chain was captured by sequencing in a study of shared clonotypes between healthy human individuals. General observations from the study: Larger richness was generally estimated for naive than memory subsets. Among several donors, approximately 5.4% of naive CD4 clonotypes were found in common.

Study donors comprised healthy, HIV-negative adults devoid of recent acute infection or vaccination. For this clone: Its antigen is still unknown.

CDR3 size: 16 residues. Unmatched junction bases numbered 9, after V lost 3 bases and J lost 5 bases. Germline CDR1 and CDR2: SGHRS and YFSETQ. Methods used by the authors: As immunoSEQ supplied junction-only sequences (without quality scores), filtering differed. Sequenced by immunoSEQ multiplex PCR; TCRdb stores in-frame clones only, minus some. V, J and clone size are taken as reported in that table, and D and trimming were inferred from the DNA itself. The table shows 2 million to 2.5 million clones, with just under 95% occurring only once. This TCR came from a man aged 18 to 29 in good health. Some clones in this sample may be carry-over from other donors' samples. Specimen: naive CD4+ T cells from PBMCs. Subset defined: CD45RA+ positively selected. The gene calls are TRBV5-1 and TRBJ2-1, with TRBD2 matching 9 bases. Here the CDR3 DNA reads TGCGCCAGCAGCTGGAATAGCGGGAGTGGCGACAATGAGCAGTTCTTC. This translates into CASSWNSGSGDNEQFF.